The 11 T cell receptor beta chains below were found in one sample sequenced in a study of beta chain features in type 1 diabetes. Notes on the study in general: A moderate, significant TCRB CDR3 shortening appeared in type 1 diabetes across four CD4+ subsets.

Which antigens these TCRs recognize remains unknown. Expressed TCRB transcripts were sequenced after all isolated RNA was converted to cDNA. Profiled with immunoSEQ multiplex PCR; TCRdb holds only in-frame clones, not every one. Counted here are 95,000 to 110,000 clones, 28% occurring once; the ten biggest clones make up less than 0.65%. The sequencing sample was made of central memory CD4+ T cells from blood. The receptors originated from a woman younger than 35 with type 1 diabetes.

V is TRBV6-5 and J is TRBJ1-2, with D tentatively TRBD1 (6 bases). Germline V CDR1 and CDR2: MNHEY, SVGAGI. V gave up 4 bases and J gave up 8 bases, with 14 bases separating them. This CDR3 region has 13 residues. CDR3 bases: TGTGCCAGCAGTTCAACAGGGCGTGGGGGCTACACCTTC. It is translated as CASSSTGRGGYTF.

A few counts support this clone. This chain uses TRBV2 with TRBJ2-3, with 7 bases lining up with TRBD2. Germline V gene data show CDR1 as SNHLY and CDR2 as FYNNEI. This CDR3 comprises 14 residues. The V gene end was trimmed by 7 bases and the J gene end by 3 bases; junction bases not matched to a gene: 7. The CDR3: CASIQRGLTDTQYF. The CDR3 coding sequence is TGTGCCAGCATTCAGCGGGGACTTACAGATACGCAGTATTTT.

This clone was recorded a few times. V usage is TRBV15 and J usage is TRBJ2-1, with TRBD2 matching 12 bases. Unmatched junction bases numbered 5, after V lost 5 bases and J lost 9 bases. This CDR3 has 14 residues. The germline V gene has CDR1 LNHNV and CDR2 YYDKDF (reference sequence). This chain's CDR3 is CATSASGRAGEQFF. DNA of the CDR3: TGTGCCACCAGCGCTAGCGGGAGGGCTGGTGAGCAGTTCTTC.

V usage is TRBV5-5 and J usage is TRBJ2-2; 8 nucleotides line up with TRBD2. The CDR3 is 15 amino acids. Trimming removed 4 bases from V and 5 bases from J; junction bases left unmatched: 7. In germline, CDR1 is SGHKS, CDR2 YYEKEE (reference sequence). DNA for the CDR3: TGTGCCAGCAGCCGGGGGGGAGCTTGGACCGGGGAGCTGTTTTTT. Translation gives CASSRGGAWTGELFF.

This clone was picked up a small number of times. This chain links TRBV7-9 with TRBJ1-2; TRBD1 agrees at 7 bases. J lost 9 bases, V lost 1 base, and 8 bases had no gene match. Germline V CDR1 and CDR2: SEHNR, FQNEAQ (reference sequence). The CDR3 runs 14 residues. CDR3 sequence: CASSLGPTGVSYTF. CDR3 in DNA: TGTGCCAGCAGCTTAGGGCCCACAGGGGTGAGCTACACCTTC.

The chain links TRBV7-8 to TRBJ2-3, with 13 bases fitting TRBD2. From germline, CDR1 is SGHVS and CDR2 FQNEAQ. V lost 4 bases, J lost 1 base, and 11 bases stayed unmatched. CDR3 length equals 19 residues. This CDR3 is CASSSGLAGPISGTDTQYF. In DNA form, the CDR3 reads TGTGCCAGCAGCTCGGGACTAGCGGGACCTATTAGTGGCACAGATACGCAGTATTTT.

This clone was detected only a few times. V is TRBV7-2 and J is TRBJ1-1, with TRBD1 identical over 7 bases. This CDR3 contains 14 residues. The germline gives CDR1 SGHTA, CDR2 FQGNSA. The V and J ends lost 1 base and 11 bases, in that order; junction bases with no gene match: 10. The CDR3 is CASSLGGSGGYAFF. The CDR3 DNA is TGTGCCAGCAGCTTAGGGGGGTCAGGGGGTTATGCTTTCTTT.

A few counts support this clone. J is TRBJ2-1 and V is TRBV30; 7 bases are a match to TRBD2. Losses at the gene ends were 4 bases for V and 5 bases for J; bases not matched to a gene: 14. CDR3 length equals 16 residues. Germline-derived CDR1 and CDR2 are GTSNPN and SVGIG (reference sequence). The CDR3 protein is CAWTSGRDALNNEQFF. Written as DNA, the CDR3 is TGTGCCTGGACTAGCGGCAGGGACGCTTTGAACAATGAGCAGTTCTTC.

The chain links TRBV5-4 to TRBJ2-3; 10 bases line up with TRBD1. Losses at the gene ends were 2 bases for V and 6 bases for J; bases not matched to a gene: 6. Per the germline V gene, CDR1 is SGHNT and CDR2 is YYREEE (reference sequence). There are 15 residues in the CDR3. CDR3: CASSLGTGAVDTQYF. CDR3 coding DNA: TGTGCCAGCAGCTTAGGGACAGGGGCAGTTGATACGCAGTATTTT.

This chain links TRBV6-5 with TRBJ1-1; 7 nucleotides line up with TRBD1. The germline V gene encodes CDR1 MNHEY and CDR2 SVGAGI. V lost 5 bases, J lost 1 base, and 7 bases stayed unmatched. This CDR3 has 15 residues. The CDR3 DNA reads TGTGCCAGCAGTGTAAACAGGGGAGGGAACACTGAAGCTTTCTTT. Translation: CASSVNRGGNTEAFF.

This sequence joins TRBV2 and TRBJ2-3; 7 bases are shared with TRBD1. Looked up from germline, CDR1 is SNHLY and CDR2 is FYNNEI. V was clipped by 7 bases and J by 1 base; unmatched bases: 8. The CDR3 contains 15 residues. The CDR3 bases are TGTGCCAGCAATGAGGGGGCTCTTCGCACAGATACGCAGTATTTT. It encodes CASNEGALRTDTQYF.